This passage covers 18 T cell receptor beta chains from one sample sequenced in a study of cytomegalovirus exposure and HLA in healthy donors. PCR used 60 Vbeta primers and 13 Jbeta primers. Produced via immunoSEQ multiplex PCR; TCRdb's table is partial and in-frame only. The sample records under 200,000 clones, around 75% being singletons. The sample was PBMCs. All receptors come from a man aged 35 to 55 in good health and CMV-seropositive.

The chain employs TRBV5-6 and TRBJ1-4; a possible D gene is TRBD1 (6 bases). CDR1 and CDR2 (germline): SGHDT, YYEEEE. The CDR3 sequence is 15 residues long. V dropped 4 bases and J dropped 7 bases, with 17 bases sitting between them. The CDR3: CASSPTGLGSEKLFF. The CDR3 DNA sequence: TGTGCCAGCAGCCCTACAGGGCTTGGGAGTGAAAAACTGTTTTTT.

On this clone: At one boundary the junction diverges from the germline segment, which might be a read error. The chain recombines TRBV7-7 with TRBJ2-5; 7 bases line up with TRBD2. The CDR3 extends over 15 amino acids. The germline V gene has CDR1 SSHAT and CDR2 FNYEAQ (reference sequence). CDR3 DNA: TGTGCTAGCAGCTTAGGCACGCTCGGGGGGGAGACCCAGTACTTC. Encoded protein: CASSLGTLGGETQYF.

Written as DNA, the CDR3 is TGTGCCAGCAGGGTGACAGGGACTGGAAACACCATATATTTT. Amino acid sequence: CASRVTGTGNTIYF. This chain connects TRBV6-1 to TRBJ1-3; 7 positions agree with TRBD1. Germline assignment: CDR1 MNHNS and CDR2 SASEGT. This CDR3 comprises 14 residues. V gave up 6 bases and J gave up 2 bases; unmatched junction bases: 4.

V gene TRBV9 combines with J gene TRBJ1-4, with D uncertain. The CDR3 runs 12 residues. Per the germline V gene, CDR1 is SGDLS and CDR2 is YYNGEE. V was cut by 4 bases and J by 7 bases, with 8 bases left in between. The CDR3 sequence: CASSFGVEKLFF. CDR3 coding DNA: TGTGCCAGCAGCTTCGGGGTTGAAAAACTGTTTTTT.

This clone has a single count. The chain carries TRBV7-8 and TRBJ1-5; D is uncertain. V lost 5 bases, J lost 0 bases, and 11 bases lay in between. Germline CDR1 reads SGHVS; CDR2 reads FQNEAQ. The CDR3 consists of 15 residues. CDR3 sequence: CASSPEDGSNQPQHF. CDR3 nucleotides: TGTGCCAGCAGCCCGGAGGACGGTAGCAATCAGCCCCAGCATTTT.

The genes are TRBV9 and TRBJ2-7, with D perhaps TRBD2 (6 bases). Germline CDR1 reads SGDLS; CDR2 reads YYNGEE. V shed 2 bases and J shed 7 bases, with 22 bases lying between them. This CDR3 comprises 16 residues. CDR3 loop: CASSVLSDSGRGEQYF. The DNA for the CDR3 is TGTGCCAGCAGCGTTCTTAGTGACTCAGGGCGGGGTGAGCAGTACTTC.

The V gene is TRBV7-9, the J gene TRBJ1-1, with unresolved D. This CDR3 region has 13 residues. V lost 3 bases to trimming and J lost 5 bases, with 10 bases between them. Germline CDR1 SEHNR, CDR2 FQNEAQ (reference sequence). The CDR3 coding sequence is TGTGCCAGCAGCTTTGTCGGGGTAACTGAAGCTTTCTTT. Translating it yields CASSFVGVTEAFF.

The chain has TRBV29-1 and TRBJ1-2; D unresolved. In germline, CDR1 is SQVTM, CDR2 ANQGSEA. The CDR3 covers 13 residues. Trimming stripped 4 bases from V and 5 bases from J, with 14 bases between. CDR3 sequence (DNA): TGCAGCGTTGCCGGGGAGATTAGGTATGGCTACACCTTC. It translates to CSVAGEIRYGYTF.

This chain links TRBV5-1 with TRBJ1-6, with 9 bases lining up with TRBD1. The CDR3 runs to 19 residues. The V gene's germline CDR1 is SGHRS and CDR2 YFSETQ. The trim removed 2 bases at V and 0 bases at J, leaving 9 bases unmatched. The CDR3 DNA sequence: TGCGCCAGCAGCTTCCAAGAACAGGGGGCGAGCTCCTATAATTCACCCCTCCACTTT. It codes for CASSFQEQGASSYNSPLHF.

The chain uses TRBV6-1 and TRBJ1-6, with D possibly TRBD1 on 6 matching bases. The CDR3 has 15 amino acids. Germline-derived CDR1 and CDR2 are MNHNS and SASEGT. V dropped 8 bases and J dropped 9 bases, with 20 bases sitting between them. The CDR3 coding sequence is TGTGCCAGCTCCGCCGCCGGACAGTCGAGTTCACCCCTCCACTTT. This codes for CASSAAGQSSSPLHF.

The chain combines TRBV5-1 with TRBJ2-4; D is unclear. CDR1 is SGHRS, CDR2 YFSETQ, per germline. This CDR3 is 16 amino acids long. V lost 3 bases to trimming and J lost 3 bases, with 16 bases between them. The CDR3 loop reads CASSSYSQDYKNIQYF. In nucleotides, the CDR3 is TGCGCCAGCAGCTCATACTCGCAGGATTACAAAAACATTCAGTACTTC.

The J gene is TRBJ2-3, the V gene TRBV7-9; 10 bases are a match to TRBD2. This CDR3 has 15 residues. The ends lost 5 bases at V and 3 bases at J; junction bases unmatched: 5. Germline CDR1 SEHNR, CDR2 FQNEAQ (reference sequence). CDR3: CASSQTSGATDTQYF. The CDR3 DNA is TGTGCCAGCAGCCAAACTAGCGGGGCGACAGATACGCAGTATTTT.

This clone has only a few counts. V gene TRBV7-8 combines with J gene TRBJ2-7; the D gene is possibly TRBD2 (5 bases). Germline CDR1 reads SGHVS; CDR2 reads FQNEAQ. V lost 5 bases to trimming and J lost 4 bases, with 12 bases between them. The CDR3 extends over 13 amino acids. This CDR3 is CASSTRDLYEQYF. CDR3 coding DNA: TGTGCCAGCAGCACGAGGGATCTTTACGAGCAGTACTTC.

The chain couples TRBV6-6 to TRBJ1-1; D gene ambiguous. The CDR3 contains 14 residues. CDR1 MNHNY and CDR2 SVGAGI come from the germline V gene (reference sequence). With 7 bases removed from V and 0 bases from J, the gap between germline ends came to 12 bases. The CDR3 DNA sequence: TGTGCCAGCATAAGTACGCGGATGAACACTGAAGCTTTCTTT. Protein: CASISTRMNTEAFF.

The chain uses TRBV6-6 and TRBJ2-7, with TRBD2 as a possible D gene (6 bases). The V gene's germline CDR1 is MNHNY and CDR2 SVGAGI (reference sequence). The CDR3 is made up of 15 amino acids. V was shortened by 5 bases and J by 7 bases, with 21 bases between the two germline ends. Written as DNA, the CDR3 is TGTGCCAGCAGTGCTCAGCGGGCGGAGGTGGGGGAGCAGTACTTC. Amino acids: CASSAQRAEVGEQYF.

The chain combines TRBV7-3 with TRBJ2-1; a possible D gene is TRBD2 (5 bases). The CDR3 loop spans 12 amino acids. Germline-derived CDR1 and CDR2 are SGHTA and FQGTGA. The V and J ends lost 5 bases and 11 bases respectively, with 13 bases between them. The DNA for the CDR3 is TGTGCCAGCAGCCTAAACCGGGAAAAGCAGTTCTTC. Translating it yields CASSLNREKQFF.

In this sample, this clone turned up a few times. The chain combines TRBV7-3 with TRBJ1-1; 7 bases match TRBD1. V lost 7 bases and J lost 3; bases outside the gene matches: 8. The CDR3 runs 14 residues. CDR1 and CDR2 (germline): SGHTA, FQGTGA. The CDR3 bases are TGTGCCAGCAAGACAGGGATGGCGCACACTGAAGCTTTCTTT. It codes for CASKTGMAHTEAFF.

The chain combines TRBV18 with TRBJ2-7; a weak D match, TRBD1 (6 bases). From germline, CDR1 is KGHSH and CDR2 LQKENI. Trimming took 4 bases from V and 6 from J, leaving 13 bases between them. The CDR3 is 13 residues long. The CDR3 sequence: CASSHGQLVEQYF. The CDR3 nucleotides are TGTGCCAGCTCACACGGACAGCTCGTCGAGCAGTACTTC. Full variable domain (rest looked up from reference TRBV18 and TRBJ2-7): NAGVMQNPRHLVRRRGQEARLRCSPMKGHSHVYWYRQLPEEGLKFMVYLQKENIIDESGMPKERFSAEFPKEGPSILRIQQVVRGDSAAYFCASSHGQLVEQYFGPGTRLTVT.